Following are 16 T cell receptor beta chains from one sample sequenced in a study of PD-L1 blockade in urothelial cancer. Here immunoSEQ multiplex PCR was the method, and the copy in TCRdb shows in-frame clones only, minus some. The sample records under 90,000 clones, over 90% being singletons. The sequenced sample was PBMCs, obtained around atezolizumab (anti-PD-L1) treatment. The source is a man in his sixties with urothelial cancer.

The chain links TRBV10-1 to TRBJ2-3; TRBD2 agrees at 14 bases. V gave up 4 bases and J gave up 5 bases; unmatched junction bases: 11. CDR1 is WNHNN, CDR2 SYGVQD, per germline (reference sequence). This CDR3 has 18 residues. The DNA of the CDR3 is TGCGCCAGCAGTGGTGGGACTAGCGGGAGAATTGTAGGAGATACGCAGTATTTT. Its protein is CASSGGTSGRIVGDTQYF.

V is TRBV5-1 and J is TRBJ1-1; no clear D. Trimming pared 4 bases from V and 2 bases from J, leaving 9 bases between. Per germline, CDR1 SGHRS and CDR2 YFSETQ. The CDR3 runs to 13 residues. In DNA, the CDR3 is TGCGCCAGCAGCCGGTCGGGTAACACTGAAGCTTTCTTT. Protein product: CASSRSGNTEAFF.

J is TRBJ2-7 and V is TRBV11-2, with 13 bases fitting TRBD2. Unmatched junction bases numbered 15, after V lost 3 bases and J lost 7 bases. The CDR3 is 18 amino acids. The germline V gene has CDR1 SGHAT and CDR2 FQNNGV. The CDR3 coding sequence is TGTGCCAGCAGCTTCAGGGGTGGACTAGCGGGGGTCGCGGGGGAGCAGTACTTC. Protein: CASSFRGGLAGVAGEQYF.

This sequence joins TRBV19 and TRBJ1-4, with D unclear. The CDR3 spans 12 residues. CDR1 is LNHDA and CDR2 is SQIVND in the germline V gene (reference sequence). Trimming pared 7 bases from V and 8 bases from J, leaving 11 bases between. The CDR3 reads CASTRLGEKLFF. The CDR3, as DNA: TGTGCCAGTACCCGGCTCGGGGAAAAACTGTTTTTT.

V and J are TRBV2 and TRBJ2-2; perhaps TRBD1 as D (6 bases). Trimming removed 3 bases at V and 1 base at J, with 9 bases between. Germline V gives CDR1 SNHLY, CDR2 FYNNEI. The CDR3 is made up of 15 amino acids. The CDR3 is CASSEVGQNTGELFF. CDR3 in DNA: TGTGCCAGCAGTGAGGTGGGACAGAACACCGGGGAGCTGTTTTTT.

CDR3 protein: CASSERGRGQFQPQHF. In nucleotides, the CDR3 is TGTGCCAGCAGTGAACGGGGCAGGGGGCAGTTTCAGCCCCAGCATTTT. The chain uses TRBV6-1 and TRBJ1-5; 8 bases are shared with TRBD1. Losses at the gene ends were 2 bases for V and 6 bases for J; bases not matched to a gene: 9. CDR1 is MNHNS and CDR2 is SASEGT in the germline V gene. The CDR3 is made up of 16 amino acids.

The chain combines TRBV7-2 with TRBJ2-7; 7 nucleotides agree with TRBD1. CDR3 size: 13 residues. The germline V gene encodes CDR1 SGHTA and CDR2 FQGNSA. V trimming: 6 bases; J trimming: 4 bases; junction bases outside the gene matches: 6. CDR3 residues: CASRPRTGYEQYF. The CDR3 DNA reads TGTGCCAGCAGGCCACGGACAGGTTACGAGCAGTACTTC.

The chain joins TRBV4-3 to TRBJ2-4; TRBD1 matches 9 bases. Germline V gives CDR1 LGHNA, CDR2 YSLEER. The V segment lost 0 bases and the J segment 8 bases; nucleotides outside the gene matches: 8. This CDR3 comprises 16 residues. The CDR3 DNA follows: TGCGCCAGCAGCCAAGATCTCCGGGACAGGGAGGACATTCAGTACTTC. It encodes CASSQDLRDREDIQYF.

The chain has TRBV5-1 and TRBJ2-5; possibly TRBD2 for D (5 bases). Germline-derived CDR1 and CDR2 are SGHRS and YFSETQ. CDR3 size: 15 residues. The V end lost 1 base, the J end lost 5 bases, and 15 bases lay between the germline ends. CDR3 loop: CASSLTKAVGETQYF. The CDR3 nucleotides are TGCGCCAGCAGCTTGACTAAAGCGGTAGGGGAGACCCAGTACTTC. Full variable domain (remainder filled in from reference TRBV5-1 and TRBJ2-5): KAGVTQTPRYLIKTRGQQVTLSCSPISGHRSVSWYQQTPGQGLQFLFEYFSETQRNKGNFPGRFSGRQFSNSRSEMNVSTLELGDSALYLCASSLTKAVGETQYFGPGTRLLVL.

Here the CDR3 reads CASSAQTGAYEQYF. The CDR3 region has the DNA TGTGCCAGCAGCGCCCAGACAGGGGCCTACGAGCAGTACTTC. J is TRBJ2-7 and V is TRBV5-8, with TRBD1 identical over 8 bases. Germline values: CDR1 SGHTS, CDR2 YDEGEE. The CDR3 has 14 residues. V was clipped by 4 bases and J by 2 bases; unmatched bases: 5.

As DNA, the CDR3 is TGCGCCAGCAGCTTGGGGGACAGAGAAGCTTTCTTT. It codes for CASSLGDREAFF. The rearrangement links TRBV5-1 to TRBJ1-1; TRBD1 matches at 7 bases. V lost 0 bases, J lost 8 bases, and 1 base stayed unmatched. CDR1 is SGHRS, CDR2 YFSETQ, per germline. This CDR3 region has 12 residues.

The genes are TRBV7-2 and TRBJ2-7; D uncertain. Germline V gene sequence: CDR1 SGHTA, CDR2 FQGNSA. CDR3 length: 15 residues. The V and J ends lost 5 bases and 0 bases respectively, with 14 bases between them. The CDR3 loop reads CASSPRGTFSYEQYF. CDR3 DNA sequence: TGTGCCAGCAGCCCCAGAGGTACGTTCTCCTACGAGCAGTACTTC. Complete variable domain (other parts from reference TRBV7-2 and TRBJ2-7): GAGVSQSPSNKVTEKGKDVELRCDPISGHTALYWYRQSLGQGLEFLIYFQGNSAPDKSGLPSDRFSAERTGGSVSTLTIQRTQQEDSAVYLCASSPRGTFSYEQYFGPGTRLTVT.

V and J are TRBV9 and TRBJ2-2, with 7 bases identical to TRBD1. The CDR3 is 13 amino acids. After removal of 3 bases from V and 6 bases from J, the junction contained 2 bases not matched to a gene. The V gene's germline CDR1 is SGDLS and CDR2 YYNGEE. For the CDR3, the DNA is TGTGCCAGCAGCGACAGGGGTCCCGGGGAGCTGTTTTTT. The encoded protein is CASSDRGPGELFF.

This clone was found once. The rearrangement links TRBV7-9 to TRBJ2-3; D is possibly TRBD2 (6 bases). Deletions cut 5 bases from V and 6 bases from J, with 24 bases between. Germline CDR1 is SEHNR and CDR2 is FQNEAQ (reference sequence). The CDR3 runs 17 residues. CDR3: CASSGLLKGLSVDTQYF. In DNA, the CDR3 is TGTGCCAGCAGCGGCCTCCTAAAGGGACTCTCCGTGGATACGCAGTATTTT.

The chain links TRBV28 to TRBJ2-7; 7 bases fit TRBD1. The germline gives CDR1 MDHEN, CDR2 SYDVKM. Germline trimming cut 10 bases from V and 1 base from J; bases unmatched to any gene: 4. The CDR3 spans 12 residues. The CDR3, as DNA: TGTGCCACAGGGGACAGTTCCTACGAGCAGTACTTC. It yields the protein CATGDSSYEQYF.

The rearrangement joins TRBV2 to TRBJ2-7; 12 nucleotides agree with TRBD1. Germline loops: CDR1 SNHLY, CDR2 FYNNEI. The CDR3 length is 13 residues. The trim removed 8 bases at V and 7 bases at J, leaving 6 bases unmatched. The CDR3 nucleotides are TGTGCCAGCGCGGGACAGGGGGCGGGGGAGCAGTACTTC. This sequence encodes CASAGQGAGEQYF.